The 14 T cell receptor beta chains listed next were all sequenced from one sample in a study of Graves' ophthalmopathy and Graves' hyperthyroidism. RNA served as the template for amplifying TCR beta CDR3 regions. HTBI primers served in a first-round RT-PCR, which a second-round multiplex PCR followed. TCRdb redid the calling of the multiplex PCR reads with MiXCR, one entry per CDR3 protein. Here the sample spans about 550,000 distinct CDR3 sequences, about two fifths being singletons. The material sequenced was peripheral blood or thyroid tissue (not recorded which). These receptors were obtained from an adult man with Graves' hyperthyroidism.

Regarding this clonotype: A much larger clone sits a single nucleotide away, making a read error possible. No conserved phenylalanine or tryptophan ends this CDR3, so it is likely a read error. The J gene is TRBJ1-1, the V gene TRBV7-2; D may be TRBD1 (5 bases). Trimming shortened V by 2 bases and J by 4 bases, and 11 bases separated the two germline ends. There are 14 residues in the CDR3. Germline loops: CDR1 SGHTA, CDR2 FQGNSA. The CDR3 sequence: CASSLKGAATEAFL. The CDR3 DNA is TGTGCCAGCAGCTTAAAAGGGGCTGCCACTGAAGCTTTCCTT.

The CDR3 protein is CPTPKTGELFF. For the CDR3, the DNA is TGTCCAACCCCAAAGACCGGGGAGCTGTTTTTT. The chain couples TRBV9 to TRBJ2-2; unclear D gene. Germline CDR1 reads SGDLS; CDR2 reads YYNGEE. CDR3 length: 11 residues.

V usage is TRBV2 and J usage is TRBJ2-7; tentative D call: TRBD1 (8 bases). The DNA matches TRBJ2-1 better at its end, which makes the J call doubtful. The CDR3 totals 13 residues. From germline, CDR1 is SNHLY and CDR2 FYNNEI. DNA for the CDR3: TGTGCCAGCAGACCACAGGGGGGGAATGAGCAGTTCTTC. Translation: CASRPQGGNEQFF.

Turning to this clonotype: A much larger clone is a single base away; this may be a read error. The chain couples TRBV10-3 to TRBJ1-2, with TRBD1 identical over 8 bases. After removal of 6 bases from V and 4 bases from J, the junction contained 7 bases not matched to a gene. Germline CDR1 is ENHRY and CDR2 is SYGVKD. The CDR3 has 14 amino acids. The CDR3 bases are TGTGCCATCAGCTTCCAGGGGGCGCTCTATGGCTACACCTTC. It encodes CAISFQGALYGYTF.

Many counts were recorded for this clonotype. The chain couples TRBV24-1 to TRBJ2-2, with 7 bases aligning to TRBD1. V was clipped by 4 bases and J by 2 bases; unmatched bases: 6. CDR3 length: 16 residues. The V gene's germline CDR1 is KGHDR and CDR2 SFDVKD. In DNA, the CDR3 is TGTGCCACCAGTGACCCGAGGGGGCGCAACACCGGGGAGCTGTTTTTT. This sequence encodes CATSDPRGRNTGELFF.

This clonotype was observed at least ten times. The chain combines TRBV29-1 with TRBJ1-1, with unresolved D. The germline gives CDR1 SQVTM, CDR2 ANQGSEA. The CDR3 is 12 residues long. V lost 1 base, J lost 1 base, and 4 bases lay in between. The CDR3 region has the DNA TGCAGCGTTGAAGGACAGAACACTGAAGCTTTCTTT. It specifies CSVEGQNTEAFF.

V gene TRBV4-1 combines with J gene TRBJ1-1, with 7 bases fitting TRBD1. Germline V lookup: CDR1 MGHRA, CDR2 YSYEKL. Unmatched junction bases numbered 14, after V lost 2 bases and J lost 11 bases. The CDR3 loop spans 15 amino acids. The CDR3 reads CASSQSDRSQPVAFF. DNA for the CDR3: TGCGCCAGCAGCCAATCGGACAGGTCCCAACCGGTGGCTTTCTTT.

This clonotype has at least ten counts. For the CDR3, the DNA is TGTGCCAGCAGCGACCCCAGGGGAGGGAGGGAGACCCAGTACTTC. Amino acids: CASSDPRGGRETQYF. V is TRBV9 and J is TRBJ2-5, with a weak D call TRBD2 (7 bases). V dropped 3 bases and J dropped 5 bases, with 17 bases sitting between them. This CDR3 spans 15 amino acids. Germline V lookup: CDR1 SGDLS, CDR2 YYNGEE. Supplemented by reference TRBV9 and TRBJ2-5, the full variable domain reads DSGVTQTPKHLITATGQRVTLRCSPRSGDLSVYWYQQSLDQGLQFLIQYYNGEERAKGNILERFSAQQFPDLHSELNLSSLELGDSALYFCASSDPRGGRETQYFGPGTRLLVL.

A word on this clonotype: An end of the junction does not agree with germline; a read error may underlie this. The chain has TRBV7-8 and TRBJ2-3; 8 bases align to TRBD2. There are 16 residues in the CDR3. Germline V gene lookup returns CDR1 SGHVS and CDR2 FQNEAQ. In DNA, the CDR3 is TGTGCCAGCAGCGTAGCGGGAAGGACTAGCACAGATACGCAGTATTTT. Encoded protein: CASSVAGRTSTDTQYF. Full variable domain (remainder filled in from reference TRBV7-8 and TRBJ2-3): GAGVSQSPRYKVAKRGQDVALRCDPISGHVSLFWYQQALGQGPEFLTYFQNEAQLDKSGLPSDRFFAERPEGSVSTLKIQRTQQEDSAVYLCASSVAGRTSTDTQYFGPGTRLTVL.

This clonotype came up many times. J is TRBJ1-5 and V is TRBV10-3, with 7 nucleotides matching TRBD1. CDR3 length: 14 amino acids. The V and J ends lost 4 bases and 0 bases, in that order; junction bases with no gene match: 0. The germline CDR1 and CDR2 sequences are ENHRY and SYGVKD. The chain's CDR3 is CAISGTGSNQPQHF. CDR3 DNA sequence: TGTGCCATCAGTGGGACAGGTAGCAATCAGCCCCAGCATTTT.

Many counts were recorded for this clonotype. This chain's CDR3 is CASSLGGSSNQPQHF. The CDR3 DNA reads TGTGCCAGCAGCTTAGGGGGATCTAGCAATCAGCCCCAGCATTTT. This rearrangement joins TRBV7-2 to TRBJ1-5; D uncertain. The length of the CDR3 is 15 residues. Germline CDR1 reads SGHTA; CDR2 reads FQGNSA. Between the trimmed V and J ends, which lost 1 base and 0 bases, there was a span of 7 bases.

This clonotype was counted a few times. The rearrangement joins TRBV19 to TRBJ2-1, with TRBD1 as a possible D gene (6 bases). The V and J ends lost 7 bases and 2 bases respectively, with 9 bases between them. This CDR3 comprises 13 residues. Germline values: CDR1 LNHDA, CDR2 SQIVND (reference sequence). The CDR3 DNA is TGTGCCAGTATGAAGGGGGCCTACAATGAGCAGTTCTTC. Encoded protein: CASMKGAYNEQFF.

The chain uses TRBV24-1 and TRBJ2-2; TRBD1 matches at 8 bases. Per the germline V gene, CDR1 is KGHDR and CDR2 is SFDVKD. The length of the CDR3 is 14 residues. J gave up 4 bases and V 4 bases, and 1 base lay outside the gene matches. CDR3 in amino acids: CATSDRGLTGELFF. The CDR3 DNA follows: TGTGCCACCAGTGACAGGGGGCTCACCGGGGAGCTGTTTTTT.

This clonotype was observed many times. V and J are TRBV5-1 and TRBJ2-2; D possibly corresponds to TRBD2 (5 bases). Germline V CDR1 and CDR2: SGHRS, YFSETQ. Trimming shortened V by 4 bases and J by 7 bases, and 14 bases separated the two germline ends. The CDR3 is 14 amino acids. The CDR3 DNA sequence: TGCGCCAGCAGCAACGGACTGGCGGTCGGGGAGCTGTTTTTT. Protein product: CASSNGLAVGELFF. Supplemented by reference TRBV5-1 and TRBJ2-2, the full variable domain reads KAGVTQTPRYLIKTRGQQVTLSCSPISGHRSVSWYQQTPGQGLQFLFEYFSETQRNKGNFPGRFSGRQFSNSRSEMNVSTLELGDSALYLCASSNGLAVGELFFGEGSRLTVL.